The rows below give T cell receptor beta chains drawn from one sample of a study of shared clonotypes between healthy human individuals. Clones were sequenced by immunoSEQ multiplex PCR, and TCRdb holds only the in-frame ones, with some missing. The data hold approximately 460,000 clones, with roughly four fifths observed a single time. Specimen: PBMCs. The receptors were sampled from a woman aged 40 to 50 in good health. Some clones in this sample may be carry-over from other donors' samples. CDR3s include the opening cysteine and the closing phenylalanine or tryptophan. A D gene is named only where the DNA matches it firmly. Expanded clones are given a class, and other clones once, few, many or no size at all.

D	J	V	size	CDR3	DNA
-	TRBJ1-5	TRBV7-8	-	CASSLRDGPDQPQHF	TGTGCCAGCAGCCTAAGGGACGGACCCGATCAGCCCCAGCATTTT
-	TRBJ2-7	TRBV30	few	CAWSVSQFYEQYF	TGTGCCTGGAGTGTATCGCAATTCTACGAGCAGTACTTC
-	TRBJ1-1	TRBV5-8	-	CASSSNPEAFF	TGTGCCAGCAGCTCGAACCCCGAAGCTTTCTTT
-	TRBJ2-5	TRBV2	-	CASTPLVQETQYF	TGTGCCAGCACCCCGCTGGTACAAGAGACCCAGTACTTC
-	TRBJ1-1	TRBV5-1	-	CASSLVGQTNTEAFF	TGCGCCAGCAGCTTGGTAGGACAGACAAACACTGAAGCTTTCTTT
-	TRBJ1-3	TRBV5-5	-	CASSRDASSGNTIYF	TGTGCCAGCAGCAGGGACGCGAGCTCTGGAAACACCATATATTTT
TRBD2	TRBJ2-5	TRBV6-5	-	CASSRTSGMQETQYF	TGTGCCAGCAGTCGGACTAGCGGGATGCAAGAGACCCAGTACTTC
TRBD1	TRBJ1-2	TRBV30	-	CAWESGGLIYGYTF	TGTGCCTGGGAATCAGGGGGCTTGATCTATGGCTACACCTTC
-	TRBJ2-7	TRBV25-1	-	CASSELGGVEQYF	TGTGCCAGCAGTGAATTGGGGGGTGTCGAGCAGTACTTC
-	TRBJ1-5	TRBV4-1	-	CASSQDNWIPNQPQHF	TGCGCCAGCAGCCAAGATAATTGGATCCCCAATCAGCCCCAGCATTTT
-	TRBJ1-1	TRBV28	-	CASSPPRNTEAFF	TGTGCCAGCAGTCCTCCCAGGAACACTGAAGCTTTCTTT
TRBD2	TRBJ2-1	TRBV29-1	-	CSALTRLAGNNEQFF	TGCAGCGCCCTGACCCGGCTAGCGGGGAACAATGAGCAGTTCTTC
-	TRBJ2-1	TRBV7-3	-	CASSLNADGGVQFF	TGTGCCAGCAGCTTAAATGCGGATGGAGGAGTGCAGTTCTTC
TRBD1	TRBJ1-5	TRBV6-6	-	CGTGIWNQPQHF	TGTGGGACAGGGATTTGGAATCAGCCCCAGCATTTT
TRBD2	TRBJ2-5	TRBV11-1	-	CASSARLAGAQETQYF	TGTGCCAGCAGCGCTAGACTAGCGGGAGCCCAAGAGACCCAGTACTTC
TRBD2	TRBJ2-2	TRBV11-3	-	CASRREASTGELFF	TGTGCCAGCAGGCGGGAGGCTAGCACCGGGGAGCTGTTTTTT
TRBD1	TRBJ2-3	TRBV7-3	-	CASSPGGADTQYF	TGTGCCAGCAGCCCAGGGGGCGCAGATACGCAGTATTTT
-	TRBJ2-7	TRBV28	-	CASSLSRTYEQYF	TGTGCCAGCAGTTTAAGTAGGACCTACGAGCAGTACTTC
-	TRBJ2-2	TRBV6-4	few	CASSAIDRGAVF	TGTGCCAGCAGTGCCATAGACCGGGGAGCTGTTTTT
-	TRBJ1-2	TRBV30	-	CAWIGSYGYTF	TGTGCCTGGATCGGCAGTTATGGCTACACCTTC
TRBD1	TRBJ1-2	TRBV5-4	-	CASSPWTGYNYGYTF	TGTGCCAGCAGCCCATGGACAGGGTATAACTATGGCTACACCTTC
-	TRBJ2-4	TRBV13	once	CASSLGGPTLAKNIQYF	TGTGCCAGCAGCTTAGGGGGTCCCACTCTAGCCAAAAACATTCAGTACTTC
-	TRBJ2-5	TRBV6-6	-	CASSYSQTGGTQYF	TGTGCCAGCAGTTACTCTCAAACCGGGGGGACCCAGTACTTC
-	TRBJ1-5	TRBV9	-	CASNVHRVGSNQPQHF	TGTGCCAGCAACGTCCACAGGGTGGGTAGCAATCAGCCCCAGCATTTT
-	TRBJ1-2	TRBV28	-	CASSLSQYGYTF	TGTGCCAGCAGTTTGTCACAGTATGGCTACACCTTC
TRBD1	TRBJ2-1	TRBV7-9	-	CASWGQGSWNEQFF	TGTGCCAGCTGGGGACAGGGGAGTTGGAATGAGCAGTTCTTC
-	TRBJ2-1	TRBV7-9	-	CASSLASPSHGYEQFF	TGTGCCAGCAGCTTAGCGAGTCCTTCCCATGGCTATGAGCAGTTCTTC
TRBD1	TRBJ2-7	TRBV7-9	-	CASSRDRGFYEQYF	TGTGCCAGCAGCCGGGACAGGGGGTTCTACGAGCAGTACTTC
-	TRBJ1-3	TRBV5-1	-	CASSLGPFGGGNTIYF	TGCGCCAGCAGCTTGGGGCCCTTCGGGGGCGGAAACACCATATATTTT
TRBD1	TRBJ2-7	TRBV4-2	-	CASSQQGTGTYPHEQYF	TGTGCCAGCAGCCAGCAAGGGACAGGGACTTATCCCCACGAGCAGTACTTC
TRBD2	TRBJ2-2	TRBV27	-	CASSLSFGGREARELFF	TGTGCCAGCAGTTTATCATTCGGCGGGAGGGAAGCCAGGGAGCTGTTTTTT
-	TRBJ2-2	TRBV7-8	-	CASSLVRWSDTGELFF	TGTGCCAGCAGCTTAGTTCGGTGGAGCGACACCGGGGAGCTGTTTTTT
-	TRBJ2-1	TRBV5-4	-	CASSPPVPNTYNEQFF	TGTGCCAGCAGCCCCCCGGTGCCCAACACCTACAATGAGCAGTTCTTC
-	TRBJ2-7	TRBV7-6	-	CASSNRPYEQYF	TGTGCCAGCAGCAATCGACCATACGAGCAGTACTTC
-	TRBJ1-3	TRBV2	once	CASRREGNSGNTIYF	TGTGCCAGCAGGAGGGAGGGGAACTCTGGAAACACCATATATTTT
-	TRBJ1-5	TRBV29-1	-	CSVEQVSRQPQHF	TGCAGCGTTGAACAGGTAAGTCGGCAGCCCCAGCATTTT
-	TRBJ1-2	TRBV7-8	-	CASSLDRTAGYTF	TGTGCCAGCAGCTTAGATCGGACAGCTGGCTACACCTTC
-	TRBJ2-5	TRBV9	many	CASSARLVIRDQYF	TGTGCCAGCAGCGCAAGACTAGTCATCAGAGACCAGTACTTC
-	TRBJ2-1	TRBV10-1	many	CASSNRIYGEQFF	TGCGCCAGCAGCAACAGGATTTACGGTGAGCAGTTCTTC
TRBD2	TRBJ2-1	TRBV25-1	-	CASRGREVPNEQFF	TGTGCCAGCAGGGGGCGGGAGGTTCCCAATGAGCAGTTCTTC
TRBD1	TRBJ2-5	TRBV18	-	CASSPLGQGNQETQYF	TGTGCCAGCTCACCCTTGGGACAGGGGAACCAAGAGACCCAGTACTTC
-	TRBJ2-6	TRBV5-8	many	CASIQAWGFGANVLTF	TGTGCCAGCATCCAGGCCTGGGGCTTTGGGGCCAACGTCCTGACTTTC
TRBD2	TRBJ2-7	TRBV7-2	-	CASSLGPSGRTNSYEQYF	TGTGCCAGCAGCTTAGGGCCCAGCGGGAGGACCAACTCCTACGAGCAGTACTTC
TRBD1	TRBJ1-2	TRBV28	-	CAGQKPGQGASNYGYTF	TGTGCCGGACAGAAACCGGGACAGGGGGCCTCAAACTATGGCTACACCTTC